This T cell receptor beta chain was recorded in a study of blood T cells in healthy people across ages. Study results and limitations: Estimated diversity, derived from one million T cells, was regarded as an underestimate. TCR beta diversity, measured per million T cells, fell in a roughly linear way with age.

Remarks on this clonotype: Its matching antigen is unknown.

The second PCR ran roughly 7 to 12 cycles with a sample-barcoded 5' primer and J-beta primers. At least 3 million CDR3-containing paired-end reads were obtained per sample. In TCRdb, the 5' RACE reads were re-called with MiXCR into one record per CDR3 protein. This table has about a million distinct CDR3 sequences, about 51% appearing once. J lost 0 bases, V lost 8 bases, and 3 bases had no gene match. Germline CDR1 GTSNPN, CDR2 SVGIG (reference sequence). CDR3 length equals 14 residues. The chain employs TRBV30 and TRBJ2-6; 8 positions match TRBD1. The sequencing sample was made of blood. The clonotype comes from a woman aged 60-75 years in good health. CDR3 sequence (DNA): TGTGCCGGACAGGGCGGCTCTGGGGCCAACGTCCTGACTTTC. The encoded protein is CAGQGGSGANVLTF.